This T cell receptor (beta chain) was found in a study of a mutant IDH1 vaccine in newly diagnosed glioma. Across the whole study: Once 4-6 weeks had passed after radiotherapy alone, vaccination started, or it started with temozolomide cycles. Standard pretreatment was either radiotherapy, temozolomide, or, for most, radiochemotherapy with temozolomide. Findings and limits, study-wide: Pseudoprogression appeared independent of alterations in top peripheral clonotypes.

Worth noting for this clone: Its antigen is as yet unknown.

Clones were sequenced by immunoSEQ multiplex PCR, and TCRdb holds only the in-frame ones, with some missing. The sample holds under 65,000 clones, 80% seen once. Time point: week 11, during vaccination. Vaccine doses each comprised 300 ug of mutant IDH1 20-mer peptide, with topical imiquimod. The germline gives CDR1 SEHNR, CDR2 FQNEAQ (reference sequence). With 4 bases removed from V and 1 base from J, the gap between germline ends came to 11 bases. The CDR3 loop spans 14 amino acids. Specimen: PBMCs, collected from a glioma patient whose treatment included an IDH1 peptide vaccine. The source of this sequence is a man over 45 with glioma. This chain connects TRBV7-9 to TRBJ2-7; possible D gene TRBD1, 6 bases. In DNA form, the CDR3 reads TGTGCCAGCAGCTCTCTCACAGGGTCCTACGAGCAGTACTTC. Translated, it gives CASSSLTGSYEQYF.